One sample yielded the 32 T cell receptor beta chains listed below, sequenced in a study of blood T cell repertoires in COVID-19. Measured with immunoSEQ multiplex PCR; TCRdb has only the in-frame clones, and not every one. The top ten clones hold around 1.3% of a sample with some 62,000 clones, about nine tenths of them seen once. Sequenced: peripheral blood. These receptors were taken from a woman older than 75 with acute or convalescent COVID-19.

The CDR3: CASSHRTSGRVNEQFF. CDR3 bases: TGTGCCAGCAGCCACAGGACTAGCGGGAGGGTCAATGAGCAGTTCTTC. V is TRBV4-2 and J is TRBJ2-1; TRBD2 agrees at 15 bases. J gave up 6 bases and V 3 bases, and 3 bases lay outside the gene matches. The CDR3 is 16 residues long. Germline V lookup: CDR1 LGHNA, CDR2 YNFKEQ.

The chain is built from TRBV9 and TRBJ1-4; D is ambiguous. The V end was cut by 3 bases, the J end by 7 bases, with 16 bases between. Germline loops: CDR1 SGDLS, CDR2 YYNGEE. This CDR3 region has 15 residues. CDR3 bases: TGTGCCAGCAGCGGCAGCAGGATTCAAGGTGAAAAACTGTTTTTT. Translation: CASSGSRIQGEKLFF.

This clone was seen a handful of times. This chain joins TRBV29-1 and TRBJ2-2, with TRBD2 identical over 11 bases. CDR3 size: 15 residues. The germline gives CDR1 SQVTM, CDR2 ANQGSEA. The ends lost 0 bases at V and 7 bases at J; junction bases unmatched: 4. As DNA, the CDR3 is TGCAGCGTTGAAGAAACTAGCGGGAGTGGCGGGGAGCTGTTTTTT. Protein: CSVEETSGSGGELFF.

The gene calls are TRBV9 and TRBJ1-2; no clear D. Per germline, CDR1 SGDLS and CDR2 YYNGEE. The V end was cut by 4 bases, the J end by 2 bases, with 18 bases between. The CDR3 extends over 16 amino acids. The CDR3 here is CASSPRVGSPNYGYTF. The CDR3 coding sequence is TGTGCCAGCAGCCCCCGCGTAGGTAGCCCCAACTATGGCTACACCTTC. The variable domain in full, completed from reference TRBV9 and TRBJ1-2, reads DSGVTQTPKHLITATGQRVTLRCSPRSGDLSVYWYQQSLDQGLQFLIQYYNGEERAKGNILERFSAQQFPDLHSELNLSSLELGDSALYFCASSPRVGSPNYGYTFGSGTRLTVV.

This chain uses TRBV7-3 with TRBJ1-1; D gene uncertain. Between the trimmed V and J ends, which lost 5 bases and 4 bases, there was a span of 14 bases. The CDR3 sequence is 14 residues long. The germline V gene encodes CDR1 SGHTA and CDR2 FQGTGA. This CDR3 is CASSPDGVGTEAFF. Here the CDR3 DNA reads TGTGCCAGCAGCCCGGACGGGGTTGGCACTGAAGCTTTCTTT.

The V call is TRBV14, the J call TRBJ1-3; D might be TRBD1 (5 bases). Deletions cut 5 bases from V and 0 bases from J, with 11 bases between. The V gene's germline CDR1 is SGHDN and CDR2 FVKESK. There are 15 residues in the CDR3. The chain's CDR3 is CASSSTAFSGNTIYF. CDR3 DNA sequence: TGTGCCAGCAGCTCGACAGCGTTCTCTGGAAACACCATATATTTT. The whole variable domain, remainder taken from reference TRBV14 and TRBJ1-3, is EAGVTQFPSHSVIEKGQTVTLRCDPISGHDNLYWYRRVMGKEIKFLLHFVKESKQDESGMPNNRFLAERTGGTYSTLKVQPAELEDSGVYFCASSSTAFSGNTIYFGEGSWLTVV.

This rearrangement joins TRBV5-6 to TRBJ2-7; TRBD1 matches 7 bases. Trimming took 4 bases from V and 2 from J; bases not matched to a gene: 18. Per the germline V gene, CDR1 is SGHDT and CDR2 is YYEEEE. The CDR3 consists of 18 residues. The CDR3, as DNA: TGTGCCAGCAGCCAAGCTCGGGACAGTTCAACACTTACCTACGAGCAGTACTTC. Protein product: CASSQARDSSTLTYEQYF.

As to this clone: The same CDR3 can be traced to other DNA sequences in this sample. V and J are TRBV5-1 and TRBJ1-6; the D gene is possibly TRBD1 (5 bases). V was pared by 0 bases and J by 7 bases, with 5 bases between. This CDR3 comprises 13 residues. The germline V gene encodes CDR1 SGHRS and CDR2 YFSETQ. CDR3 bases: TGCGCCAGCAGCTTGGAGGGGAATTCACCCCTCCACTTT. It encodes CASSLEGNSPLHF. Variable domain in full (rest from reference TRBV5-1 and TRBJ1-6): KAGVTQTPRYLIKTRGQQVTLSCSPISGHRSVSWYQQTPGQGLQFLFEYFSETQRNKGNFPGRFSGRQFSNSRSEMNVSTLELGDSALYLCASSLEGNSPLHFGNGTRLTVT.

This clone occurred once. The rearrangement uses TRBV5-6 and TRBJ2-7, with 9 nucleotides matching TRBD1. Germline V gives CDR1 SGHDT, CDR2 YYEEEE. This CDR3 spans 13 amino acids. With 5 bases clipped from V and 6 bases from J, the junction kept 6 bases outside the gene matches. The CDR3 here is CASRYATGGEQYF. CDR3 DNA sequence: TGTGCCAGCAGATATGCGACAGGGGGCGAGCAGTACTTC.

This rearrangement joins TRBV4-3 to TRBJ2-7; TRBD1 agrees at 9 bases. This CDR3 contains 14 residues. Germline CDR1 reads LGHNA; CDR2 reads YSLEER. J lost 4 bases, V lost 4 bases, and 5 bases had no gene match. The CDR3 DNA follows: TGCGCCAGCAGCCCCGGGACAGGGTCTTACGAGCAGTACTTC. Translation gives CASSPGTGSYEQYF.

This rearrangement joins TRBV7-3 to TRBJ2-2, with no clear D. The germline V gene has CDR1 SGHTA and CDR2 FQGTGA. The CDR3 sequence is 13 residues long. Between the trimmed V and J ends, which lost 2 bases and 6 bases, there was a span of 7 bases. The CDR3 sequence is CASSLGLAGELFF. The CDR3 nucleotides are TGTGCCAGCAGCTTAGGCCTAGCCGGGGAGCTGTTTTTT.

The chain recombines TRBV7-9 with TRBJ2-2; 9 nucleotides line up with TRBD1. The CDR3 spans 16 residues. Trimming removed 5 bases from V and 1 base from J; junction bases left unmatched: 5. The germline gives CDR1 SEHNR, CDR2 FQNEAQ (reference sequence). The DNA for the CDR3 is TGTGCCAGCAGCGCCAACAGGGGGCGGAACACCGGGGAGCTGTTTTTT. It codes for CASSANRGRNTGELFF. Filled out from reference TRBV7-9 and TRBJ2-2, the complete variable domain reads DTGVSQNPRHKITKRGQNVTFRCDPISEHNRLYWYRQTLGQGPEFLTYFQNEAQLEKSRLLSDRFSAERPKGSFSTLEIQRTEQGDSAMYLCASSANRGRNTGELFFGEGSRLTVL.

The CDR3 sequence is CASSSIAAGELFF. In DNA form, the CDR3 reads TGTGCCAGCAGCTCTATAGCTGCCGGGGAGCTGTTTTTT. V usage is TRBV11-3 and J usage is TRBJ2-2; D gene uncertain. CDR3 length: 13 amino acids. CDR1 is SGHNT, CDR2 YENEEA, per germline. Trimming took off 4 bases at V and 6 bases at J, with 9 bases between the two ends.

This clone was observed a few times. The chain is built from TRBV2 and TRBJ1-2, with 8 positions matching TRBD1. Germline CDR1 and CDR2: SNHLY and FYNNEI. V lost 3 bases to trimming and J lost 2 bases; unmatched junction nucleotides: 5. CDR3 length: 15 residues. CDR3 in DNA: TGTGCCAGCAGTGACCCGACAGGGGTAAACTATGGCTACACCTTC. It translates to CASSDPTGVNYGYTF.

The chain carries TRBV19 and TRBJ1-1; TRBD1 agrees at 12 bases. The CDR3 spans 15 residues. CDR1 and CDR2 (germline): LNHDA, SQIVND (reference sequence). Germline trimming cut 4 bases from V and 5 bases from J; bases unmatched to any gene: 5. The CDR3 DNA reads as TGTGCCAGTAGTAGGGGGACAGGGGGCTTAACTGAAGCTTTCTTT. Amino acid sequence: CASSRGTGGLTEAFF.

The chain couples TRBV7-8 to TRBJ2-6; 8 bases map to TRBD2. The trim removed 3 bases at V and 4 bases at J, leaving 11 bases unmatched. The CDR3 has 18 amino acids. CDR1 SGHVS and CDR2 FQNEAQ come from the germline V gene. The chain's CDR3 is CASSFSRGESTGANVLTF. CDR3 bases: TGTGCCAGCAGCTTTTCGCGGGGGGAGTCTACCGGGGCCAACGTCCTGACTTTC.

This rearrangement joins TRBV29-1 to TRBJ2-1; 8 bases match TRBD2. This CDR3 is 12 amino acids long. Germline CDR1 and CDR2: SQVTM and ANQGSEA. The V segment lost 0 bases and the J segment 15 bases; nucleotides outside the gene matches: 7. CDR3 sequence (DNA): TGCAGCGTTGAAGAAGTTCGGGAGGGACCGTTCTTC. This sequence encodes CSVEEVREGPFF.

The chain uses TRBV27 and TRBJ2-2; D may be TRBD1 (7 bases). Trimming took off 2 bases at V and 0 bases at J, with 16 bases between the two ends. The CDR3 runs to 18 residues. Germline-derived CDR1 and CDR2 are MNHEY and SMNVEV (reference sequence). Here the CDR3 reads CASSLGPWRGPNTGELFF. The CDR3 bases are TGTGCCAGCAGTTTAGGGCCTTGGAGGGGGCCGAACACCGGGGAGCTGTTTTTT.

In its sample, this clone was seen a few times. The V gene is TRBV29-1, the J gene TRBJ1-1, with D maybe TRBD1 (6 bases). The CDR3 is 13 residues long. Deletions cut 4 bases from V and 1 base from J, with 10 bases between. Germline V gene lookup returns CDR1 SQVTM and CDR2 ANQGSEA. This CDR3 reads CSVADRTNTEAFF. The CDR3 nucleotides read TGCAGCGTTGCTGACAGGACGAACACTGAAGCTTTCTTT.

The chain recombines TRBV11-2 with TRBJ2-7; D unclear. Trimming left V 2 bases short and J 0 bases short, with 8 bases between. Germline assignment: CDR1 SGHAT and CDR2 FQNNGV. The CDR3 is 14 amino acids. The CDR3 spells CASSLNRVSYEQYF. The DNA for the CDR3 is TGTGCCAGCAGCTTAAACCGAGTCTCCTACGAGCAGTACTTC.

This clone was detected only once. This rearrangement joins TRBV10-3 to TRBJ1-4; 7 bases are shared with TRBD1. Germline trimming cut 0 bases from V and 7 bases from J; bases unmatched to any gene: 8. This CDR3 is 16 amino acids long. CDR1 ENHRY and CDR2 SYGVKD come from the germline V gene. The CDR3 loop reads CAISESQTGRVEKLFF. CDR3 nucleotide sequence: TGTGCCATCAGTGAGTCCCAGACAGGGCGAGTTGAAAAACTGTTTTTT.

This rearrangement joins TRBV18 to TRBJ1-2, with D perhaps matching TRBD1 (6 bases). The V gene's germline CDR1 is KGHSH and CDR2 LQKENI. CDR3 size: 15 residues. Trimming took 3 bases from V and 7 from J, leaving 18 bases between them. CDR3 DNA: TGTGCCAGCTCACCGTACCCCCCAGGGGAAGGTGGCTACACCTTC. Translated, it gives CASSPYPPGEGGYTF.

The genes are TRBV5-6 and TRBJ1-2; 9 nucleotides agree with TRBD1. There are 14 residues in the CDR3. After removal of 4 bases from V and 6 bases from J, the junction contained 7 bases not matched to a gene. The germline V gene has CDR1 SGHDT and CDR2 YYEEEE. The CDR3: CASSPGTGRHGYTF. CDR3 DNA: TGTGCCAGCAGCCCCGGGACAGGGAGGCATGGCTACACCTTC.

The rearrangement uses TRBV5-1 and TRBJ1-4; the D is unclear. The V gene's germline CDR1 is SGHRS and CDR2 YFSETQ. CDR3 length: 15 residues. The V gene lost 5 bases and the J gene lost 3 bases, with 14 bases spanning the gap. For the CDR3, the DNA is TGCGCCAGCAGACCCCAACTGGGAGCTAATGAAAAACTGTTTTTT. It encodes CASRPQLGANEKLFF.

The V gene is TRBV3-1 (or the pseudogene TRBV3-2), the J gene TRBJ1-5, with 8 bases aligning to TRBD1. The germline CDR1 and CDR2 sequences are LGHDT and YNNKEL (reference sequence). This CDR3 has 14 residues. Trimming removed 4 bases from V and 6 bases from J; junction bases left unmatched: 5. The CDR3 region is CASSRGQGFQPQHF. CDR3 nucleotides: TGTGCCAGCAGCCGAGGACAGGGTTTTCAGCCCCAGCATTTT.

V is TRBV29-1 and J is TRBJ2-2; 8 bases are shared with TRBD1. Per the germline V gene, CDR1 is SQVTM and CDR2 is ANQGSEA. V trimming: 6 bases; J trimming: 8 bases; junction bases outside the gene matches: 8. The CDR3 length is 13 residues. In nucleotides, the CDR3 is TGCAGCGTGGGCAGGGGGCGCGATGGGGAGCTGTTTTTT. Protein: CSVGRGRDGELFF.

This chain joins TRBV4-1 and TRBJ1-2; D may be TRBD1 (5 bases). Trimming pared 1 base from V and 0 bases from J, leaving 9 bases between. Looked up from germline, CDR1 is MGHRA and CDR2 is YSYEKL. This CDR3 has 15 amino acids. CDR3 sequence: CASSQVPGANYGYTF. The CDR3 region has the DNA TGCGCCAGCAGCCAAGTACCGGGGGCTAACTATGGCTACACCTTC.

The rearrangement links TRBV19 to TRBJ2-4; perhaps TRBD1 as D (6 bases). CDR1 and CDR2 from the germline V gene are LNHDA and SQIVND (reference sequence). V was clipped by 11 bases and J by 6 bases, with 14 bases between them. The length of the CDR3 is 12 residues. CDR3 protein: CALSDRRNIQYF. CDR3 DNA sequence: TGTGCCCTTTCGGACAGAAGAAACATTCAGTACTTC.

Only one count was recorded for this clone. CDR3 amino acids: CASSLDRTEHTEAFF. CDR3 coding DNA: TGTGCCAGCAGCTTAGACCGGACAGAGCACACTGAAGCTTTCTTT. The rearrangement links TRBV7-2 to TRBJ1-1, with a possible D match to TRBD1 (6 bases). The germline V gene encodes CDR1 SGHTA and CDR2 FQGNSA. The CDR3 totals 15 residues. The V gene lost 1 base and the J gene lost 3 bases, with 12 bases spanning the gap.

This clone appeared once. This sequence joins TRBV6-5 and TRBJ1-3; the match to TRBD1 covers 7 bases. The CDR3 is 13 residues long. After removal of 8 bases from V and 2 bases from J, the junction contained 3 bases not matched to a gene. The germline gives CDR1 MNHEY, CDR2 SVGAGI. CDR3 protein: CASGGGPGNTIYF. CDR3 bases: TGTGCCAGCGGAGGGGGCCCTGGAAACACCATATATTTT.

CDR3: CASSIVGTVQYF. CDR3 nucleotide sequence: TGTGCCAGTAGTATAGTTGGGACTGTGCAGTACTTC. The rearrangement uses TRBV19 and TRBJ2-7; possible D gene TRBD2, 6 bases. CDR3 size: 12 residues. CDR1 is LNHDA and CDR2 is SQIVND in the germline V gene (reference sequence). The ends were cut back, 1 base at V and 9 bases at J, with 10 bases in the middle.

The genes are TRBV6-9 and TRBJ1-5; 10 nucleotides line up with TRBD1. The CDR3 spans 15 residues. The ends lost 4 bases at V and 7 bases at J; junction bases unmatched: 7. Germline lookup yields CDR1 MNHGY and CDR2 SVAAGI. CDR3 in DNA: TGTGCCAGCAGTTCTCTGACAGGGGGCCAACAGCCCCAGCATTTT. It encodes CASSSLTGGQQPQHF.